This T cell receptor beta chain appears in the sequencing data of a study of blood T cell repertoires in COVID-19. In the study overall: Samples representing acute and convalescent COVID-19 were sourced from the United States, Italy and Spain.

The CDR3 covers 17 residues. The germline CDR1 and CDR2 sequences are MDHEN and SYDVKM. Between the trimmed V and J ends, which lost 1 base and 0 bases, there was a span of 14 bases. Original data processing: Estimation of nucleated cell counts was performed using reference gene primer amplification. Assay: immunoSEQ multiplex PCR; the TCRdb copy retains only in-frame clones and omits some. V, J and clone size reflect that table, while D and trimming were determined from the DNA. The sample has roughly 100,000 clones, around nine tenths seen once. Material for sequencing was peripheral blood. This sequence originates from a woman aged 80 or over in a cohort sampled during active COVID-19. The chain links TRBV28 to TRBJ2-3, with D maybe TRBD2 (6 bases). The CDR3 DNA reads as TGTGCCAGCAGTTTATCGGGGACTCTCACTAGCACAGATACGCAGTATTTT. Residues: CASSLSGTLTSTDTQYF. Filled out from reference TRBV28 and TRBJ2-3, the complete variable domain reads DVKVTQSSRYLVKRTGEKVFLECVQDMDHENMFWYRQDPGLGLRLIYFSYDVKMKEKGDIPEGYSVSREKKERFSLILESASTNQTSMYLCASSLSGTLTSTDTQYFGPGTRLTVL.